The 27 T cell receptor beta chains listed next were all sequenced from one sample in a study of a mutant IDH1 vaccine in newly diagnosed glioma (dated by TCRdb to the early 2020s). Libraries came from the immunoSEQ multiplex PCR assay. The source is immuneACCESS, and TCRdb retained only in-frame sequences with V and J called. Part of the clones is not carried over; for the studies checked, unresolved V genes explain less than half of this, and the remainder is unexplained. The sample table contains about 88,000 clones; only one count was recorded for over 70% of them. Of the sample, 5.3% is held by the ten largest clones. The time point label, read with the paper, signifies: baseline, week 1 (first vaccination visit). The sample's treatment or condition label, in plain terms: pre-vaccination baseline after standard-of-care therapy. The sample here was PBMCs, taken from a glioma patient treated with radiotherapy, temozolomide or both. These receptors all come from a man between 35 and 55 years old with glioma. Some clones in this sample may be carry-over from other donors' samples.

This chain links TRBV5-5 with TRBJ1-5, with D perhaps TRBD1 (5 bases). The CDR3 has 14 amino acids. Trimming left V 0 bases short and J 4 bases short, with 8 bases between. The germline gives CDR1 SGHKS, CDR2 YYEKEE (reference sequence). CDR3 DNA: TGTGCCAGCAGCTTGGCGTCAGGGAATCAGCCCCAGCATTTT. It codes for CASSLASGNQPQHF.

This clone is a singleton in its sample. V is TRBV2 and J is TRBJ1-2; D uncertain. The germline CDR1 and CDR2 sequences are SNHLY and FYNNEI. The CDR3 is made up of 12 amino acids. Between the trimmed V and J ends, which lost 3 bases and 4 bases, there was a span of 6 bases. CDR3 coding DNA: TGTGCCAGCAGTGAGGCCCCCTATGGCTACACCTTC. Its translation is CASSEAPYGYTF. Together with reference TRBV2 and TRBJ1-2, the CDR3 gives the full variable domain: EPEVTQTPSHQVTQMGQEVILRCVPISNHLYFYWYRQILGQKVEFLVSFYNNEISEKSEIFDDQFSVERPDGSNFTLKIRSTKLEDSAMYFCASSEAPYGYTFGSGTRLTVV.

The chain uses TRBV5-1 and TRBJ2-1; 8 bases fit TRBD2. The CDR3 spans 15 residues. Trimming removed 4 bases from V and 6 bases from J; junction bases left unmatched: 9. The germline CDR1 and CDR2 sequences are SGHRS and YFSETQ. The CDR3 loop is CASSRGAGAGNEQFF. The DNA for the CDR3 is TGCGCCAGCAGCCGCGGAGCGGGGGCGGGCAATGAGCAGTTCTTC.

The rearrangement joins TRBV10-2 to TRBJ1-5, with TRBD1 identical over 10 bases. CDR3 length: 13 residues. Per germline, CDR1 WSHSY and CDR2 SAAADI. Unmatched junction bases numbered 2, after V lost 8 bases and J lost 4 bases. CDR3 sequence (DNA): TGCGCCAGCCAGGGACAGGGGAATCAGCCCCAGCATTTT. It translates to CASQGQGNQPQHF.

This clone was found once. The chain joins TRBV29-1 to TRBJ1-1; D is perhaps TRBD1 (6 bases). Trimming removed 7 bases at V and 3 bases at J, with 12 bases between. This CDR3 is built from 12 residues. CDR1 SQVTM and CDR2 ANQGSEA come from the germline V gene. CDR3 nucleotide sequence: TGCAGCGCACGACAGGTCCACACTGAAGCTTTCTTT. Its translation is CSARQVHTEAFF. The variable domain in full, completed from reference TRBV29-1 and TRBJ1-1, reads SAVISQKPSRDICQRGTSLTIQCQVDSQVTMMFWYRQQPGQSLTLIATANQGSEATYESGFVIDKFPISRPNLTFSTLTVSNMSPEDSSIYLCSARQVHTEAFFGQGTRLTVV.

CDR3 protein: CASSLRRAAETQYF. DNA for the CDR3: TGTGCCAGCAGTCTCCGAAGGGCGGCGGAGACCCAGTACTTC. The V and J genes are TRBV27 and TRBJ2-5; the D is unclear. CDR3 length: 14 residues. CDR1 is MNHEY, CDR2 SMNVEV, per germline (reference sequence). Deletions cut 5 bases from V and 5 bases from J, with 15 bases between.

This chain joins TRBV18 and TRBJ1-4, with D perhaps matching TRBD1 (6 bases). The CDR3 runs 15 residues. Trimming took off 2 bases at V and 8 bases at J, with 15 bases between the two ends. The germline V gene has CDR1 KGHSH and CDR2 LQKENI. This CDR3 reads CASSPADRFGEKLFF. The CDR3 coding sequence is TGTGCCAGCTCACCAGCTGACAGGTTTGGGGAAAAACTGTTTTTT.

CDR3 nucleotides: TGTGCCAGCTCACCTGAAACCACTGAAGCTTTCTTT. It codes for CASSPETTEAFF. This chain connects TRBV18 to TRBJ1-1; D unclear. The CDR3 is made up of 12 amino acids. Germline CDR1 and CDR2: KGHSH and LQKENI. V was trimmed by 3 bases and J by 4 bases, leaving 6 bases between them.

The chain combines TRBV14 with TRBJ2-7; tentatively, D is TRBD2 (6 bases). Trimming cost V 1 base and J 0 bases, with 13 bases left between them. CDR1 and CDR2 from the germline V gene are SGHDN and FVKESK. This CDR3 is 16 amino acids long. This CDR3 is CASSQVGGGSSYEQYF. The CDR3 nucleotides read TGTGCCAGCAGCCAAGTGGGAGGAGGAAGCTCCTACGAGCAGTACTTC.

This rearrangement joins TRBV10-1 to TRBJ1-5; D is unresolved. CDR3 length equals 17 residues. Trimming shortened V by 0 bases and J by 0 bases, and 12 bases separated the two germline ends. The germline V gene encodes CDR1 WNHNN and CDR2 SYGVQD (reference sequence). CDR3 in amino acids: CASSESGHHYSNQPQHF. CDR3 DNA: TGCGCCAGCAGTGAGTCCGGGCACCATTATAGCAATCAGCCCCAGCATTTT.

This chain joins TRBV27 and TRBJ1-1, with TRBD1 matching over 7 bases. The CDR3 covers 13 residues. The V gene end was trimmed by 3 bases and the J gene end by 5 bases; junction bases not matched to a gene: 3. Germline V gene lookup returns CDR1 MNHEY and CDR2 SMNVEV (reference sequence). The CDR3 DNA is TGTGCCAGCAGTTTCGTACAGGGGACTGAAGCTTTCTTT. This translates into CASSFVQGTEAFF.

The chain combines TRBV2 with TRBJ1-6; 12 bases are a match to TRBD1. The germline V gene has CDR1 SNHLY and CDR2 FYNNEI. J lost 9 bases, V lost 6 bases, and 3 bases had no gene match. The CDR3 loop spans 14 amino acids. CDR3 loop: CASRRDRGRSPLHF. DNA for the CDR3: TGTGCCAGCAGGCGGGACAGGGGGCGTTCACCCCTCCACTTT.

As for this clone: In the same sample, other DNA sequences code for this CDR3. The V call is TRBV5-1, the J call TRBJ1-4, with unresolved D. Per germline, CDR1 SGHRS and CDR2 YFSETQ. V shed 0 bases and J shed 8 bases, with 8 bases lying between them. The CDR3 totals 13 residues. CDR3 in DNA: TGCGCCAGCAGCTTGGGGGGAGGCGAAAAACTGTTTTTT. This codes for CASSLGGGEKLFF.

This clone was seen a handful of times. This chain joins TRBV4-1 and TRBJ1-2, with D perhaps TRBD1 (5 bases). CDR1 is MGHRA, CDR2 YSYEKL, per germline. The V and J ends lost 5 bases and 3 bases respectively, with 7 bases between them. The CDR3 runs 12 residues. The CDR3 reads CASSRGDYGYTF. CDR3 DNA: TGCGCCAGCAGCAGAGGGGACTATGGCTACACCTTC.

The chain is built from TRBV6-1 and TRBJ2-3, with D possibly TRBD2 on 7 matching bases. The CDR3 consists of 12 residues. Trimming stripped 8 bases from V and 6 bases from J, with 12 bases between. The germline CDR1 and CDR2 sequences are MNHNS and SASEGT. Here the CDR3 DNA reads TGTGCCAGCCAAGGGGGAGGGGATACGCAGTATTTT. Translating it yields CASQGGGDTQYF.

CDR3 DNA sequence: TGTGCCAGTAGGGACAGCAATACCTATGGCTACACCTTC. Its translation: CASRDSNTYGYTF. The rearrangement links TRBV19 to TRBJ1-2; a possible D gene is TRBD1 (6 bases). Germline V gene data show CDR1 as LNHDA and CDR2 as SQIVND (reference sequence). V lost 6 bases, J lost 4 bases, and 12 bases lay in between. This CDR3 is 13 amino acids long.

J is TRBJ1-2 and V is TRBV25-1, with 8 bases lining up with TRBD1. Trimming took 6 bases from V and 8 from J; bases not matched to a gene: 8. Germline CDR1 and CDR2: MGHDK and SYGVNS. The CDR3 is made up of 13 amino acids. DNA of the CDR3: TGTGCCAGCAGCTCTCAGGGGGCGCGGGGCTACACCTTC. It encodes CASSSQGARGYTF.

The rearrangement links TRBV6-5 to TRBJ1-5, with unresolved D. CDR1 and CDR2 from the germline V gene are MNHEY and SVGAGI. Trimming pared 2 bases from V and 6 bases from J, leaving 11 bases between. This CDR3 is built from 14 residues. CDR3 sequence reads: CASSYGRGSQPQHF. As DNA, the CDR3 is TGTGCCAGCAGTTACGGTCGAGGAAGTCAGCCCCAGCATTTT.

The chain recombines TRBV5-6 with TRBJ2-2; no definite D call. CDR3 length: 13 amino acids. V lost 1 base to trimming and J lost 6 bases, with 7 bases between them. Germline V gene lookup returns CDR1 SGHDT and CDR2 YYEEEE. The CDR3 reads CASSLWGSGELFF. CDR3 in DNA: TGTGCCAGCAGCTTGTGGGGTTCCGGGGAGCTGTTTTTT.

The V gene is TRBV7-7, the J gene TRBJ2-2, with 8 bases aligning to TRBD2. Germline CDR1 reads SSHAT; CDR2 reads FNYEAQ (reference sequence). This CDR3 has 18 amino acids. V lost 1 base and J lost 5; bases outside the gene matches: 12. Here the CDR3 reads CASSLDRIGGARTGELFF. The CDR3 DNA sequence: TGTGCCAGCAGCTTAGACCGCATCGGGGGGGCTAGGACCGGGGAGCTGTTTTTT. Variable domain in full (rest from reference TRBV7-7 and TRBJ2-2): GAGVSQSPRYKVTKRGQDVTLRCDPISSHATLYWYQQALGQGPEFLTYFNYEAQPDKSGLPSDRFSAERPEGSISTLTIQRTEQRDSAMYRCASSLDRIGGARTGELFFGEGSRLTVL.

The rearrangement uses TRBV6-5 and TRBJ1-2; D is undetermined. Trimming took off 3 bases at V and 5 bases at J, with 10 bases between the two ends. This CDR3 contains 13 residues. From germline, CDR1 is MNHEY and CDR2 SVGAGI. As DNA, the CDR3 is TGTGCCAGCAGTTATACTCGGGGTTATGGCTACACCTTC. This encodes CASSYTRGYGYTF.

In its sample, this clone was seen once. The chain employs TRBV29-1 and TRBJ2-7; the D gene is possibly TRBD1 (6 bases). V was trimmed by 6 bases and J by 4 bases, leaving 10 bases between them. The CDR3 contains 11 residues. The germline V gene encodes CDR1 SQVTM and CDR2 ANQGSEA. The CDR3 region has the DNA TGCAGCGTCATACAGGGTTACGAGCAGTACTTC. The encoded protein is CSVIQGYEQYF.

The chain carries TRBV5-1 and TRBJ1-2; TRBD1 aligns across 7 bases. Trimming cost V 1 base and J 9 bases; bases outside gene matches: 12. Germline CDR1 is SGHRS and CDR2 is YFSETQ. The CDR3 is 15 amino acids. The CDR3 loop is CASSLLGQEGRSYTF. For the CDR3, the DNA is TGCGCCAGCAGCTTGCTAGGACAGGAGGGTCGTAGCTACACCTTC.

This clone was counted a few times. J is TRBJ2-3 and V is TRBV7-2; D not resolved. Per the germline V gene, CDR1 is SGHTA and CDR2 is FQGNSA. The CDR3 length is 13 residues. Trimming took 1 base from V and 7 from J, leaving 9 bases between them. The CDR3 is CASSLGPRHTQYF. As DNA, the CDR3 is TGTGCCAGCAGCTTAGGCCCACGACATACGCAGTATTTT.

The rearrangement links TRBV5-1 to TRBJ2-3; D perhaps matches TRBD2 (7 bases). The germline CDR1 and CDR2 sequences are SGHRS and YFSETQ. V was clipped by 0 bases and J by 2 bases, with 13 bases between them. CDR3 length equals 16 residues. Here the CDR3 reads CASSLGWGGPTDTQYF. The CDR3 nucleotides are TGCGCCAGCAGCTTGGGTTGGGGGGGGCCCACAGATACGCAGTATTTT.

The chain combines TRBV6-5 with TRBJ1-5; D may be TRBD1 (6 bases). The CDR3 is made up of 14 amino acids. From germline, CDR1 is MNHEY and CDR2 SVGAGI. V lost 6 bases, J lost 1 base, and 10 bases lay in between. The CDR3 bases are TGTGCCAGCAGCCGGACAGAAAGCAATCAGCCCCAGCATTTT. This gives the protein CASSRTESNQPQHF.

V is TRBV5-8 and J is TRBJ1-2; D gene unclear. Germline assignment: CDR1 SGHTS and CDR2 YDEGEE. This CDR3 has 13 residues. Trimming left V 1 base short and J 4 bases short, with 8 bases between. CDR3 protein: CASSLHEFYGYTF. DNA of the CDR3: TGTGCCAGCAGCTTGCATGAGTTCTATGGCTACACCTTC.